Each of the 11 T cell receptor beta chains below was sequenced from the same sample in a study of T cells after yellow fever vaccination. TCRdb independently ran MiXCR on the 5' RACE reads; one entry per CDR3 protein. The sample includes a few hundred thousand distinct CDR3 sequences, approximately 4% of them seen just once. The sample in question was PBMCs, obtained 5 days after the yellow fever booster vaccination. The source is a young man who received the YFV17D yellow fever vaccine.

This clonotype has only a few counts. This chain joins TRBV25-1 and TRBJ2-3, with D perhaps assigned TRBD1 or TRBD2 (5 bases each). The CDR3 has 15 residues. Deletions cut 5 bases from V and 1 base from J, with 13 bases between. Germline CDR1 MGHDK, CDR2 SYGVNS. CDR3: CASSLRDPGTDTQYF. CDR3 coding DNA: TGTGCCAGCAGTCTCCGGGACCCGGGCACAGATACGCAGTATTTT.

There are a few counts of this clonotype. The V and J genes are TRBV18 and TRBJ2-3; D is perhaps TRBD2 (6 bases). V was cut by 3 bases and J by 1 base, with 14 bases left in between. The CDR3 length is 16 residues. Per germline, CDR1 KGHSH and CDR2 LQKENI. CDR3 nucleotides: TGTGCCAGCTCACCCCTGGGAGGTGGCGGCACAGATACGCAGTATTTT. Its protein is CASSPLGGGGTDTQYF.

The V gene is TRBV3-1, the J gene TRBJ2-5; 12 nucleotides match TRBD2. After removal of 3 bases from V and 0 bases from J, the junction contained 2 bases not matched to a gene. The germline CDR1 and CDR2 sequences are LGHDT and YNNKEL (reference sequence). This CDR3 is built from 16 residues. Here the CDR3 DNA reads TGTGCCAGCAGCCACAGACTAGCGGGGGACCAAGAGACCCAGTACTTC. This codes for CASSHRLAGDQETQYF.

The chain has TRBV7-9 and TRBJ2-7; 11 positions agree with TRBD1. Trimming removed 4 bases from V and 0 bases from J; junction bases left unmatched: 11. Germline lookup yields CDR1 SEHNR and CDR2 FQNEAQ (reference sequence). CDR3 size: 18 residues. CDR3 protein: CASSWPGTGGVDSYEQYF. The DNA for the CDR3 is TGTGCCAGCAGCTGGCCCGGGACAGGGGGAGTGGACTCCTACGAGCAGTACTTC.

The rearrangement links TRBV7-8 to TRBJ2-5; TRBD2 is a possible D gene (6 bases). CDR3 length: 15 residues. V dropped 3 bases and J dropped 5 bases, with 16 bases sitting between them. Germline CDR1 and CDR2: SGHVS and FQNEAQ. The CDR3 reads CASSFLDGAGETQYF. The CDR3 nucleotides are TGTGCCAGCAGCTTCCTAGACGGGGCGGGGGAGACCCAGTACTTC.

The chain joins TRBV3-1 to TRBJ1-2; D unresolved. Trimming left V 3 bases short and J 6 bases short, with 14 bases between. CDR1 is LGHDT, CDR2 YNNKEL, per germline (reference sequence). This CDR3 contains 14 residues. Written as DNA, the CDR3 is TGTGCCAGCAGCCATCTCGACCCCAAAGATGGCTACACCTTC. Its translation: CASSHLDPKDGYTF.

This chain uses TRBV2 with TRBJ1-5; D ambiguous. CDR1 and CDR2 (germline): SNHLY, FYNNEI. V lost 5 bases and J 2 bases, leaving 10 bases between the germline ends. The CDR3 extends over 14 amino acids. The CDR3 reads CASSKEFGNQPQHF. CDR3 coding DNA: TGTGCCAGCAGTAAGGAGTTCGGCAATCAGCCCCAGCATTTT.

This clonotype was detected only a few times. The chain uses TRBV9 and TRBJ2-1; TRBD2 is a possible D gene (5 bases). Per the germline V gene, CDR1 is SGDLS and CDR2 is YYNGEE. V was shortened by 4 bases and J by 7 bases, with 18 bases between the two germline ends. The length of the CDR3 is 15 residues. The CDR3 reads CASSPLLGRENEQFF. The CDR3 DNA sequence: TGTGCCAGCAGCCCCCTACTGGGGAGAGAAAATGAGCAGTTCTTC.

This clonotype has more than one count but fewer than ten. This chain connects TRBV6-5 to TRBJ2-5; 8 nucleotides match TRBD1. V lost 7 bases to trimming and J lost 5 bases; unmatched junction nucleotides: 12. CDR3 length equals 15 residues. Germline CDR1 is MNHEY and CDR2 is SVGAGI. The CDR3 loop reads CASTETGGRLETQYF. The CDR3 DNA sequence: TGTGCCAGCACGGAAACAGGGGGAAGGTTGGAGACCCAGTACTTC.

This clonotype was counted ten times or more. The chain is built from TRBV4-1 and TRBJ2-7; 7 nucleotides line up with TRBD1. CDR3 length: 14 amino acids. Germline CDR1 MGHRA, CDR2 YSYEKL. V shed 0 bases and J 4 bases; nucleotides not matched to a gene: 3. CDR3 coding DNA: TGCGCCAGCAGCCAAGAATCAGGGGGATACGAGCAGTACTTC. This gives the protein CASSQESGGYEQYF.

This clonotype was observed a few times. The CDR3: CASSSGWGPTNTGELFF. In nucleotides, the CDR3 is TGCGCCAGCTCCTCTGGGTGGGGACCTACGAACACCGGGGAGCTGTTTTTT. V usage is TRBV5-1 and J usage is TRBJ2-2, with D perhaps being TRBD1 or TRBD2 (5 bases each). The CDR3 is 17 amino acids. Trimming removed 7 bases from V and 0 bases from J, with 19 bases in between. Looked up from germline, CDR1 is SGHRS and CDR2 is YFSETQ.